The 2 T cell receptor beta chains presented below share a single source sample, sequenced in a study of OX40 agonist ivuxolimab in advanced cancers. Repertoires were generated with immunoSEQ multiplex PCR, while TCRdb's copy carries only in-frame clones and drops some. The table records tens of thousands of clones, 92% of them present only once. Sequencing was performed on CD4+ or CD8+ T cells sorted from blood, taken in a trial of the OX40 agonist ivuxolimab. These receptors were obtained from an adult with an advanced solid tumor such as melanoma, head and neck, liver or kidney cancer.

The CDR3 bases are TGTGCCAGCAGCTTGAAATCAGGGGAGGCCTATAATTCACCCCTCCACTTT. Residues: CASSLKSGEAYNSPLHF. The V gene is TRBV5-4, the J gene TRBJ1-6; tentatively, D is TRBD1 (6 bases). The CDR3 sequence is 17 residues long. V was shortened by 1 base and J by 2 bases, with 13 bases between the two germline ends. CDR1 SGHNT and CDR2 YYREEE come from the germline V gene (reference sequence).

J is TRBJ1-2 and V is TRBV5-6; TRBD1 agrees at 8 bases. The junction had 10 bases not matched to a gene; V was cut back by 2 bases and J by 4 bases. Germline V gene lookup returns CDR1 SGHDT and CDR2 YYEEEE. The CDR3 has 16 amino acids. For the CDR3, the DNA is TGTGCCAGCAGCTTCCAGACTACCGGGACAGGCTATGGCTACACCTTC. It yields the protein CASSFQTTGTGYGYTF. Drawing the rest from reference TRBV5-6 and TRBJ1-2, the complete variable domain is DAGVTQSPTHLIKTRGQQVTLRCSPKSGHDTVSWYQQALGQGPQFIFQYYEEEERQRGNFPDRFSGHQFPNYSSELNVNALLLGDSALYLCASSFQTTGTGYGYTFGSGTRLTVV.